The 8 T cell receptor beta chains listed next were all sequenced from one sample in a study of T cells in localized non-small cell lung cancer. Method: immunoSEQ multiplex PCR; TCRdb's copy keeps in-frame clones and lacks some. The table records about 1,600 clones, about 22% of them present only once. The sample in question was lung tumor tissue, obtained before any cancer treatment. These receptors came from a male donor aged 60 or over with stage II lung adenocarcinoma.

This clone is deemed medium-sized. V usage is TRBV11-3 and J usage is TRBJ1-2, with TRBD1 matching over 11 bases. Germline-derived CDR1 and CDR2 are SGHNT and YENEEA. V dropped 3 bases and J dropped 6; count of bases not matched to a gene: 6. The CDR3 length is 15 residues. The chain's CDR3 is CASSFVGQGAHGYTF. The CDR3 coding sequence is TGTGCCAGCAGCTTCGTAGGACAGGGGGCGCATGGCTACACCTTC. The whole variable domain, remainder taken from reference TRBV11-3 and TRBJ1-2, is EAGVVQSPRYKIIEKKQPVAFWCNPISGHNTLYWYLQNLGQGPELLIRYENEEAVDDSQLPKDRFSAERLKGVDSTLKIQPAELGDSAVYLCASSFVGQGAHGYTFGSGTRLTVV.

This clone appeared a few times. The V and J genes are TRBV11-3 and TRBJ2-7; 7 bases are shared with TRBD2. Germline CDR1 and CDR2: SGHNT and YENEEA. The V and J ends lost 3 bases and 3 bases, in that order; junction bases with no gene match: 5. The CDR3 loop spans 14 amino acids. DNA for the CDR3: TGTGCCAGCAGCTTGGGGACTACGTTCTACGAGCAGTACTTC. Translated, it gives CASSLGTTFYEQYF.

The J gene is TRBJ1-5, the V gene TRBV19; the D is unclear. The CDR3 sequence is 13 residues long. CDR1 is LNHDA, CDR2 SQIVND, per germline (reference sequence). The V end was cut by 6 bases, the J end by 2 bases, with 8 bases between. DNA for the CDR3: TGTGCCAGTAGAGCCCATCGCAATCAGCCCCAGCATTTT. This encodes CASRAHRNQPQHF.

This clone turned up a few times. This chain connects TRBV11-3 to TRBJ2-5; 12 bases map to TRBD2. Germline V gene data show CDR1 as SGHNT and CDR2 as YENEEA. The CDR3 is made up of 15 amino acids. Unmatched junction bases numbered 1, after V lost 3 bases and J lost 2 bases. CDR3 loop: CASSFLAGGQETQYF. The CDR3 DNA reads as TGTGCCAGCAGCTTTCTAGCGGGGGGGCAAGAGACCCAGTACTTC. The full variable domain, in which reference TRBV11-3 and TRBJ2-5 provide the parts outside the CDR3, is EAGVVQSPRYKIIEKKQPVAFWCNPISGHNTLYWYLQNLGQGPELLIRYENEEAVDDSQLPKDRFSAERLKGVDSTLKIQPAELGDSAVYLCASSFLAGGQETQYFGPGTRLLVL.

This clone has just a few counts. The chain employs TRBV18 and TRBJ1-1; TRBD1 matches 7 bases. The CDR3 is 14 residues long. In germline, CDR1 is KGHSH, CDR2 LQKENI. The ends lost 3 bases at V and 3 bases at J; junction bases unmatched: 4. Here the CDR3 DNA reads TGTGCCAGCTCACCTCAGGGGGTGGACACTGAAGCTTTCTTT. Its translation: CASSPQGVDTEAFF.

This clone occurred a few times. The V and J genes are TRBV11-3 and TRBJ2-1; either TRBD1 or TRBD2 may fit D (5 bases each). The germline gives CDR1 SGHNT, CDR2 YENEEA. The CDR3 length is 17 residues. V dropped 5 bases and J dropped 7 bases, with 24 bases sitting between them. CDR3 DNA sequence: TGTGCCAGCAGCCCCAATCCAGGGTTGATAAGAGGGAATGAGCAGTTCTTC. Protein sequence: CASSPNPGLIRGNEQFF.

V gene TRBV25-1 combines with J gene TRBJ2-5; TRBD2 aligns across 10 bases. V dropped 7 bases and J dropped 2; count of bases not matched to a gene: 1. Germline V gene lookup returns CDR1 MGHDK and CDR2 SYGVNS. This CDR3 comprises 13 residues. The CDR3 nucleotides read TGTGCCAGCAAACTAGCGGGACAAGAGACCCAGTACTTC. This gives the protein CASKLAGQETQYF.

The rearrangement uses TRBV12-5 and TRBJ1-2, with no clear D. This CDR3 contains 11 residues. Germline V gives CDR1 LGHNT, CDR2 FRNRAP. The CDR3: CASALSYGYTF. The CDR3 nucleotides are TGTGCCAGCGCCTTGTCCTATGGCTACACCTTC.